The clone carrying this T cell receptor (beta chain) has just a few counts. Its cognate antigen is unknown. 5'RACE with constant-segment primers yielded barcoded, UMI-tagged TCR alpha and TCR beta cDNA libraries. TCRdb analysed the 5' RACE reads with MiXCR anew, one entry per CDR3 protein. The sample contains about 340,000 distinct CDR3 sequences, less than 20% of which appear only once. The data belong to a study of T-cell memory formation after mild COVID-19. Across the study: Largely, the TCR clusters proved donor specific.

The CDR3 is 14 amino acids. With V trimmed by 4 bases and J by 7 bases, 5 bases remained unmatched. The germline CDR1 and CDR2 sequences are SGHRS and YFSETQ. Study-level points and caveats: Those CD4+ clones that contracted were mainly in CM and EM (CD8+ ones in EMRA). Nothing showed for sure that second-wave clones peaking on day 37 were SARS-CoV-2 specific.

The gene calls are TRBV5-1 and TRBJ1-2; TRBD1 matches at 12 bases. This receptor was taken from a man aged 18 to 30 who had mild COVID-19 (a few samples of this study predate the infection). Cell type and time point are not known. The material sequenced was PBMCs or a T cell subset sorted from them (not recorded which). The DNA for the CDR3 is TGCGCCAGCAGCATGGGACAGGGGGCGAGTGGCTACACCTTC. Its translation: CASSMGQGASGYTF.